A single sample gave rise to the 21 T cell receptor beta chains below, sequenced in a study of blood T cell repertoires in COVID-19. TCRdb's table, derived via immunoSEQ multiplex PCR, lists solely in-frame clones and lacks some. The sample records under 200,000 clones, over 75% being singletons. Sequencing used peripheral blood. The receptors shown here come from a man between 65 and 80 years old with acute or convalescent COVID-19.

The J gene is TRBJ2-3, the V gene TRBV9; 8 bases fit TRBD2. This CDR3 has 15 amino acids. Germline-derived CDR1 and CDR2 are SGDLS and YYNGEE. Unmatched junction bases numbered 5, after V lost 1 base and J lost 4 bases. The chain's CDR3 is CASSVISGGADTQYF. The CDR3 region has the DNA TGTGCCAGCAGCGTAATCAGCGGGGGTGCAGATACGCAGTATTTT.

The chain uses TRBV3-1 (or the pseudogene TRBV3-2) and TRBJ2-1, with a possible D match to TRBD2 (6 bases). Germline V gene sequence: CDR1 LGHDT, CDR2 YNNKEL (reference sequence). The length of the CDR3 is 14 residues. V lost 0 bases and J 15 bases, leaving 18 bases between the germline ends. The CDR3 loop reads CASSQDIGDFRPFF. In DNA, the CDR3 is TGTGCCAGCAGCCAAGATATCGGGGACTTCAGGCCGTTCTTC.

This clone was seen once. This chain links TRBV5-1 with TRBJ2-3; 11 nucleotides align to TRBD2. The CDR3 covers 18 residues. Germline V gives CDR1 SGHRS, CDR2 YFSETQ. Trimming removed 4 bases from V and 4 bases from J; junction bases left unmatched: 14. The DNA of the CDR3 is TGCGCCAGCAGCCTTGATGGCCTAGCGGGGGGAGGGGCAGATACGCAGTATTTT. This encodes CASSLDGLAGGGADTQYF.

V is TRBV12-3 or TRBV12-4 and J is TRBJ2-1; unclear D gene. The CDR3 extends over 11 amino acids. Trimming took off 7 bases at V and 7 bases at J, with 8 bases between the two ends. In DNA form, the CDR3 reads TGTGCCAGCACCCTATTGAATGAGCAGTTCTTC. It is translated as CASTLLNEQFF.

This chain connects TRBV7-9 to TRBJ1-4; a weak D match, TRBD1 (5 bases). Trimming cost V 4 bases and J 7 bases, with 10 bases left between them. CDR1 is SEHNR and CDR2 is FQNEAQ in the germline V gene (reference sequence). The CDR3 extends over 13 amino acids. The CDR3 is CASSSGQREKLFF. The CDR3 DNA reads TGTGCCAGCAGCTCTGGACAACGTGAAAAACTGTTTTTT.

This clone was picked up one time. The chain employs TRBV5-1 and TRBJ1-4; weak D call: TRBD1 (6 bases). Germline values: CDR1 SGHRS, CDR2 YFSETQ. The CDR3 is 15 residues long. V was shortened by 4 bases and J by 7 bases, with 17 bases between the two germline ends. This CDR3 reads CASSPSGTFFEKLFF. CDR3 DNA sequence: TGCGCCAGCAGCCCATCCGGGACATTTTTTGAAAAACTGTTTTTT.

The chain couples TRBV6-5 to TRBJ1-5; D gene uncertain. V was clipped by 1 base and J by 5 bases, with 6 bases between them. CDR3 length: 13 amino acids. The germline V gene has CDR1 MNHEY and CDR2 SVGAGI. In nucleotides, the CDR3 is TGTGCCAGCAGTTACTGGAGAGATCAGCCCCAGCATTTT. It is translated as CASSYWRDQPQHF.

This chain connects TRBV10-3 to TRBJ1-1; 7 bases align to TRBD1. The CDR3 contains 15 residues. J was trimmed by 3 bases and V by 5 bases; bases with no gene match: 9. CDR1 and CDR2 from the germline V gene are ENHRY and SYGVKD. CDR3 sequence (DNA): TGTGCCATCAGTCACAAACAGGGGCCGGACACTGAAGCTTTCTTT. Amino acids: CAISHKQGPDTEAFF.

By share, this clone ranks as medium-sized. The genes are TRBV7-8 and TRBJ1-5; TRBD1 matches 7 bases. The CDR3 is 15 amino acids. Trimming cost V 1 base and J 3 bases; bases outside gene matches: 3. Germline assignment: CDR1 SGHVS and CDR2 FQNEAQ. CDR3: CASSLEGQSNQPQHF. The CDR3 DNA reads TGTGCCAGCAGCTTAGAGGGACAGTCCAATCAGCCCCAGCATTTT. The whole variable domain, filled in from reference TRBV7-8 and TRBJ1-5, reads GAGVSQSPRYKVAKRGQDVALRCDPISGHVSLFWYQQALGQGPEFLTYFQNEAQLDKSGLPSDRFFAERPEGSVSTLKIQRTQQEDSAVYLCASSLEGQSNQPQHFGDGTRLSIL.

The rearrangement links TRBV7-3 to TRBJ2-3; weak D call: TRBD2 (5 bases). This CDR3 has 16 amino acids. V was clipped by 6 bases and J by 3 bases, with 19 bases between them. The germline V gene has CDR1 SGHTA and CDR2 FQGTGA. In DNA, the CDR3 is TGTGCCAGCAGATTATTGGCGGGTCCAGCGACAGATACGCAGTATTTT. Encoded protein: CASRLLAGPATDTQYF.

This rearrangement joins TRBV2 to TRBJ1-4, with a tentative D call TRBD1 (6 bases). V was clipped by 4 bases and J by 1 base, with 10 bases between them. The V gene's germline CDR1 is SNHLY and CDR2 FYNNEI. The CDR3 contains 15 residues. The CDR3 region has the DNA TGTGCCAGCAGTGTAAGGGGGGGAACTAATGAAAAACTGTTTTTT. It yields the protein CASSVRGGTNEKLFF.

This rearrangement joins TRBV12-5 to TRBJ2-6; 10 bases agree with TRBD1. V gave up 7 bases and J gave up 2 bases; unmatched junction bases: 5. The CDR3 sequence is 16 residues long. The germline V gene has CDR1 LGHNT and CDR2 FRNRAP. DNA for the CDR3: TGTGCTAGTGTTAACGACAGGGGGCCTGGGGCCAACGTCCTGACTTTC. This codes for CASVNDRGPGANVLTF.

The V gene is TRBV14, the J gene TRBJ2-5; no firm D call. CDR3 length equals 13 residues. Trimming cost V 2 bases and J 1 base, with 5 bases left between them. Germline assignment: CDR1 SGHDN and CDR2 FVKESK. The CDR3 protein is CASSQNSQETQYF. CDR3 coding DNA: TGTGCCAGCAGCCAAAACAGCCAAGAGACCCAGTACTTC. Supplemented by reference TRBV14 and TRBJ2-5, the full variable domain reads EAGVTQFPSHSVIEKGQTVTLRCDPISGHDNLYWYRRVMGKEIKFLLHFVKESKQDESGMPNNRFLAERTGGTYSTLKVQPAELEDSGVYFCASSQNSQETQYFGPGTRLLVL.

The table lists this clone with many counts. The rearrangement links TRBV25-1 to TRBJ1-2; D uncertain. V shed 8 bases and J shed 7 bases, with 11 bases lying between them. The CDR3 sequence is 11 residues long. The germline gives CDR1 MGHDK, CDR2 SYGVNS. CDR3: CASEGVTGYTF. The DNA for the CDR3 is TGTGCCAGCGAAGGAGTCACTGGCTACACCTTC.

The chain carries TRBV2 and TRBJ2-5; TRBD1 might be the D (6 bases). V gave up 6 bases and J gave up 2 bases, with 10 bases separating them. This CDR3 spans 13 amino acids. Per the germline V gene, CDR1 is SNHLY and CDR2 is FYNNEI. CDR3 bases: TGTGCCAGCAGAGGACAGACTCAAGAGACCCAGTACTTC. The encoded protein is CASRGQTQETQYF.

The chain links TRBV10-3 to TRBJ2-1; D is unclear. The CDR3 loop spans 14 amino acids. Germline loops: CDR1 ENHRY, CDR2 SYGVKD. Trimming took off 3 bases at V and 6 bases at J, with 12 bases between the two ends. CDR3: CAISDSRLGNEQFF. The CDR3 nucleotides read TGTGCCATCAGTGATAGCCGGTTGGGCAATGAGCAGTTCTTC.

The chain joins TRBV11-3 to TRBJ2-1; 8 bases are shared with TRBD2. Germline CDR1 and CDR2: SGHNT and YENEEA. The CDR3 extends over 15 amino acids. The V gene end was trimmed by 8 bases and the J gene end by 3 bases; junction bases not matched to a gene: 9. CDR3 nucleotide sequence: TGTGCCAGCGATGCAGCGGGAGAGAGCTACAATGAGCAGTTCTTC. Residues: CASDAAGESYNEQFF.

CDR3 in amino acids: CASSVAGYSNQPQHF. CDR3 DNA: TGTGCCAGCAGTGTGGCAGGCTATAGCAATCAGCCCCAGCATTTT. This chain uses TRBV2 with TRBJ1-5; D unclear. The CDR3 length is 15 residues. The V end lost 4 bases, the J end lost 0 bases, and 10 bases lay between the germline ends. CDR1 and CDR2 from the germline V gene are SNHLY and FYNNEI.

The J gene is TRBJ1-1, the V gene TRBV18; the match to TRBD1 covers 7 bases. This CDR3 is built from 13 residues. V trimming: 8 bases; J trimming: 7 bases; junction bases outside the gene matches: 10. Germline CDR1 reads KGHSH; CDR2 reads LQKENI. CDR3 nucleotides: TGTGCCAGCCGAGACACAGGGGCAGGTGAAGCTTTCTTT. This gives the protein CASRDTGAGEAFF.

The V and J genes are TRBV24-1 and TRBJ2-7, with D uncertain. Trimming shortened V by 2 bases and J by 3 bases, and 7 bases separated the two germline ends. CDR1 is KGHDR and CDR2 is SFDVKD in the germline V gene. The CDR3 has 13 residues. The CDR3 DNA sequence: TGTGCCACCAGTGATTCCTATCACTACGAGCAGTACTTC. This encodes CATSDSYHYEQYF.

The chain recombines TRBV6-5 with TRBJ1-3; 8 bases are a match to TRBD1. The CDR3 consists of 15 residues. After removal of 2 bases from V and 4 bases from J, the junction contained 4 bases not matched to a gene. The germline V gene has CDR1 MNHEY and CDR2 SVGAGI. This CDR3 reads CASSYLRGPGNTIYF. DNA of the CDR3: TGTGCCAGCAGTTACCTCAGGGGGCCCGGAAACACCATATATTTT.